This T cell receptor (beta chain) emerged from a study of metastatic and nonmetastatic thyroid tumors. As for the study in general: Malignant thyroid and benign thyroid patients provided blood and tumor or nodule tissue whose repertoires were compared. Broader study findings: It was reported that TCR beta diversity was significantly higher in malignant thyroid tumors than benign nodules, in blood and tumor.

Authors' data handling: In papillary thyroid cancer, a distant-metastasis classifier was built using CDR3 differences across clinicopathological groups. Using MiXCR, TCRdb reanalyzed the PCR reads. TCRdb, not the original authors, processed these V and J calls. Of about 38,000 clones listed, less than 30% are singletons. Thyroid surgery was preceded by no treatment in any patient. This CDR3 has 14 residues. In germline, CDR1 is MNHNS, CDR2 SASEGT. V was clipped by 7 bases and J by 7 bases, with 20 bases between them. A remark on this clone: Its antigen is not known.

V gene TRBV6-1 combines with J gene TRBJ2-7; D is possibly TRBD1 (6 bases). Specimen: blood. The clonotype comes from a male donor with papillary thyroid cancer or a benign thyroid nodule (not recorded which). Some clones in this sample may be carry-over from other donors' samples. The CDR3 is CASTPGTPGGEQYF. The CDR3 nucleotides are TGTGCCAGCACCCCCGGGACACCGGGCGGTGAGCAGTACTTC.